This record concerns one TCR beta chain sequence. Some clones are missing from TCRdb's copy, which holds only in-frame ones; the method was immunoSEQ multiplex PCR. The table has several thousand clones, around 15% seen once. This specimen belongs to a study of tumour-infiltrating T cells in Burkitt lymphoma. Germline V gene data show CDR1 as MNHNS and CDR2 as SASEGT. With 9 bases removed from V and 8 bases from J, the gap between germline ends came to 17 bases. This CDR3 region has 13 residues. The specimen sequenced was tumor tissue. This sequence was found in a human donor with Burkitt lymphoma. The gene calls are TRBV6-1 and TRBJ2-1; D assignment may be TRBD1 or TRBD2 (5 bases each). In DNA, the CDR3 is TGTGCCAGTGAGGGACCGCCGGACGATGAGCAGTTCTTC. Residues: CASEGPPDDEQFF.